The 10 T cell receptor beta chains in this list originate from one sample, sequenced in a study of Tregs in tolerant kidney transplant recipients. Measured with immunoSEQ multiplex PCR; TCRdb has only the in-frame clones, and not every one. In the table there are around 61,000 clones, about 86% of which are singletons. Source material: CD4+ T cells from blood. Receptors were obtained from a human donor in good health.

This clone has more than one count but fewer than ten. The chain employs TRBV11-2 and TRBJ2-3; weak D call: TRBD2 (5 bases). Trimming removed 5 bases at V and 0 bases at J, with 9 bases between. CDR1 and CDR2 from the germline V gene are SGHAT and FQNNGV. CDR3 length: 14 residues. DNA for the CDR3: TGTGCCAGCAGCCCCCGGACTAGCACAGATACGCAGTATTTT. Protein product: CASSPRTSTDTQYF.

This clone was picked up one time. The chain combines TRBV25-1 with TRBJ2-1; D unresolved. The CDR3 is 14 amino acids. CDR1 and CDR2 from the germline V gene are MGHDK and SYGVNS. V shed 3 bases and J shed 3 bases, with 9 bases lying between them. The CDR3 sequence: CASSDQTLYNEQFF. The CDR3 nucleotides are TGTGCCAGCAGTGATCAGACACTCTACAATGAGCAGTTCTTC.

This chain connects TRBV5-1 to TRBJ1-5, with D unclear. Germline lookup yields CDR1 SGHRS and CDR2 YFSETQ. The CDR3 runs 17 residues. With 2 bases removed from V and 4 bases from J, the gap between germline ends came to 19 bases. CDR3 residues: CASSFLPGGRTNQPQHF. In DNA, the CDR3 is TGCGCCAGCAGCTTTCTTCCGGGAGGCAGGACTAATCAGCCCCAGCATTTT.

The V and J genes are TRBV27 and TRBJ2-2; D is undetermined. Germline values: CDR1 MNHEY, CDR2 SMNVEV (reference sequence). The length of the CDR3 is 12 residues. The ends were cut back, 3 bases at V and 7 bases at J, with 6 bases in the middle. This chain's CDR3 is CASSFSIGELFF. The CDR3 DNA sequence: TGTGCCAGCAGTTTCTCAATCGGGGAGCTGTTTTTT.

J is TRBJ2-2 and V is TRBV30; TRBD1 aligns across 7 bases. CDR3 size: 14 residues. CDR1 and CDR2 (germline): GTSNPN, SVGIG (reference sequence). The J segment lost 3 bases and the V segment lost 2 bases, leaving 3 bases of the junction unmatched. CDR3 nucleotide sequence: TGTGCCTGGAGTTATGGACAGGACACCGGGGAGCTGTTTTTT. Its translation is CAWSYGQDTGELFF.

The chain carries TRBV19 and TRBJ1-1; D is undetermined. The V gene's germline CDR1 is LNHDA and CDR2 SQIVND (reference sequence). This CDR3 region has 15 residues. With 4 bases removed from V and 5 bases from J, the gap between germline ends came to 17 bases. The CDR3 nucleotides are TGTGCCAGTAGTACCACCCCCCCCCACAAGACTGAAGCTTTCTTT. Its translation: CASSTTPPHKTEAFF.

This CDR3 reads CASSYSGTNVLTF. The CDR3 DNA is TGTGCCAGTAGTTACTCAGGTACCAACGTCCTGACTTTC. The V call is TRBV19, the J call TRBJ2-6; D remains unclear. CDR3 size: 13 residues. CDR1 is LNHDA and CDR2 is SQIVND in the germline V gene (reference sequence). V gave up 5 bases and J gave up 8 bases, with 10 bases separating them.

The V gene is TRBV7-7, the J gene TRBJ2-7; tentatively, D is TRBD1 or TRBD2 (6 bases each). There are 13 residues in the CDR3. V was shortened by 5 bases and J by 6 bases, with 14 bases between the two germline ends. The V gene's germline CDR1 is SSHAT and CDR2 FNYEAQ (reference sequence). The CDR3 spells CASSPVRGGEQYF. The DNA for the CDR3 is TGTGCCAGCAGCCCCGTCAGGGGAGGCGAGCAGTACTTC.

The J gene is TRBJ1-5, the V gene TRBV7-9; D is ambiguous. The V gene lost 5 bases and the J gene lost 3 bases, with 14 bases spanning the gap. Germline CDR1 and CDR2: SEHNR and FQNEAQ (reference sequence). There are 15 residues in the CDR3. CDR3 region: CASSLDGGYNQPQHF. The CDR3 DNA follows: TGTGCCAGCAGCCTTGATGGAGGTTACAATCAGCCCCAGCATTTT.

This clone was seen a few times. The rearrangement links TRBV21-1 to TRBJ2-2; the table calls TRBD2, which could not be checked here. TRBV21-1 is a recognized pseudogene. CDR3 size: 14 residues. The chain's CDR3 is CATRPRVMAGELFF. The CDR3, as DNA: TGTGCCACCCGTCCGCGGGTAATGGCCGGGGAGCTGTTTTTT.